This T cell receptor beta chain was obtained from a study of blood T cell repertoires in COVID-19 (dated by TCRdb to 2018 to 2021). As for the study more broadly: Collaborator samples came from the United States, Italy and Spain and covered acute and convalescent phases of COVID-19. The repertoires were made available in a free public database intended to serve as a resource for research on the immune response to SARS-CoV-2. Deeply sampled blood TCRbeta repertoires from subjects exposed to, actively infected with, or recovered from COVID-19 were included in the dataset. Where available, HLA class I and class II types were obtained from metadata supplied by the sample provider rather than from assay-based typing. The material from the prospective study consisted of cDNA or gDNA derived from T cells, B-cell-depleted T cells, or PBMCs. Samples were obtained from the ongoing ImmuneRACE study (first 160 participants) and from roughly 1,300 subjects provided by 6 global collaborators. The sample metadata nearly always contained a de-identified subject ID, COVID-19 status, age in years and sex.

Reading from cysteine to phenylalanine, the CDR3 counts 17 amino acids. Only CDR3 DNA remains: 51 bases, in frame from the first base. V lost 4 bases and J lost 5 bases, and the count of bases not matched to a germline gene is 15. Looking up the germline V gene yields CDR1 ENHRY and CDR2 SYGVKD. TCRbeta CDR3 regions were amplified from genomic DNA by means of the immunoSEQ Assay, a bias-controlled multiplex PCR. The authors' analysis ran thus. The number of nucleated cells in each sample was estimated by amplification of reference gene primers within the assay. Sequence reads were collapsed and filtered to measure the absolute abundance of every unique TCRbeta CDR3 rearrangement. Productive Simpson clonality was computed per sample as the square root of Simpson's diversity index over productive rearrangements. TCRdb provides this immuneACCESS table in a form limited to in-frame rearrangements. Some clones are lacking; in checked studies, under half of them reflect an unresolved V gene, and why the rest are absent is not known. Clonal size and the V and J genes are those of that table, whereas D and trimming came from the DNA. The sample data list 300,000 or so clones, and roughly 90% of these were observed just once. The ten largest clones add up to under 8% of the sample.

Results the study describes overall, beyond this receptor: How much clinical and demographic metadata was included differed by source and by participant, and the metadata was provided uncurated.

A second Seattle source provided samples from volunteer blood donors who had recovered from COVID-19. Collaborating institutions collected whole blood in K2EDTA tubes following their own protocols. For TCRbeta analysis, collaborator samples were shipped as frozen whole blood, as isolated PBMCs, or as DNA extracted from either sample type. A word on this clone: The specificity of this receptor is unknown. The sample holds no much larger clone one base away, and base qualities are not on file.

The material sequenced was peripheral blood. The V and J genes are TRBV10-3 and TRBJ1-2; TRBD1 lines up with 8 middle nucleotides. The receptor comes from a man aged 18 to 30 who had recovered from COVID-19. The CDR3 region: CAISAREGQGMNYGYTF. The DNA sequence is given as TGTGCCATCAGTGCCCGAGAAGGACAGGGAATGAATTATGGCTACACCTTC.